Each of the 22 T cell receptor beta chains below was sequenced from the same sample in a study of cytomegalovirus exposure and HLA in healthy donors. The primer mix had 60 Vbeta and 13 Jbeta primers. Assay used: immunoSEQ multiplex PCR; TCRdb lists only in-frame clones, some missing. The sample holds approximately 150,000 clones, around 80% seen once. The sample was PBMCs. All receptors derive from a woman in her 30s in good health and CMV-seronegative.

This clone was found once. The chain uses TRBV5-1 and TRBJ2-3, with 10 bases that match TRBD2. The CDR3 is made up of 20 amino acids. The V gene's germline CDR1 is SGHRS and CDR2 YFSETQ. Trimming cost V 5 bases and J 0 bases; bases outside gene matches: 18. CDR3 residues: CASRPRVYLAGAPSTDTQYF. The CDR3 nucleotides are TGCGCCAGCAGGCCCCGGGTTTATCTAGCGGGGGCCCCTAGCACAGATACGCAGTATTTT.

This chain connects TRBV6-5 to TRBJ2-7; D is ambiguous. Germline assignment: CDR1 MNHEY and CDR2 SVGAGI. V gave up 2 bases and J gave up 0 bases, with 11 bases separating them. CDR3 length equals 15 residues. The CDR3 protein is CASSYEAETSYEQYF. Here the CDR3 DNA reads TGTGCCAGCAGTTACGAGGCAGAGACCTCCTACGAGCAGTACTTC.

Here the CDR3 DNA reads TGCGCCAGCAGTTGGACTAGCGGGGGCAATGAGCAGTTCTTC. Protein: CASSWTSGGNEQFF. J is TRBJ2-1 and V is TRBV5-1; 13 nucleotides agree with TRBD2. V dropped 5 bases and J dropped 6; count of bases not matched to a gene: 2. Germline CDR1 reads SGHRS; CDR2 reads YFSETQ. The CDR3 spans 14 residues. The complete variable domain, with remaining parts taken from reference TRBV5-1 and TRBJ2-1, reads KAGVTQTPRYLIKTRGQQVTLSCSPISGHRSVSWYQQTPGQGLQFLFEYFSETQRNKGNFPGRFSGRQFSNSRSEMNVSTLELGDSALYLCASSWTSGGNEQFFGPGTRLTVL.

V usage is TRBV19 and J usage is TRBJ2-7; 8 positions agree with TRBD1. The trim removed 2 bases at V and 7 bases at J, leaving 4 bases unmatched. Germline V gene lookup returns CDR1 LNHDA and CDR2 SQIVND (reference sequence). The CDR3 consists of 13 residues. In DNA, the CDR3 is TGTGCCAGTAGTATACAGGGGGCGCGTGAGCAGTACTTC. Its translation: CASSIQGAREQYF.

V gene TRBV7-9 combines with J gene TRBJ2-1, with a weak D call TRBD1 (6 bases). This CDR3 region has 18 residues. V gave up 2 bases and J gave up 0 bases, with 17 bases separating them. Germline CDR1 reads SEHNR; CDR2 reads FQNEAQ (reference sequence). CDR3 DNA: TGTGCCAGCAGCTTAAGACAGGTTTTCCAAGTCTCCTACAATGAGCAGTTCTTC. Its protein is CASSLRQVFQVSYNEQFF.

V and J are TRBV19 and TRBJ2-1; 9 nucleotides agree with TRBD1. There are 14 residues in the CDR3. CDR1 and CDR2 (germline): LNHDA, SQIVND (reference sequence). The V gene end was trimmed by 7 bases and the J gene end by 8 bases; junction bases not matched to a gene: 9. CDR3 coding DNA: TGTGCCAGTACCATGGACAGGGGAGGTGATGAGCAGTTCTTC. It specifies CASTMDRGGDEQFF. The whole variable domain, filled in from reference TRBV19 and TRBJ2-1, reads DGGITQSPKYLFRKEGQNVTLSCEQNLNHDAMYWYRQDPGQGLRLIYYSQIVNDFQKGDIAEGYSVSREKKESFPLTVTSAQKNPTAFYLCASTMDRGGDEQFFGPGTRLTVL.

The CDR3 loop reads CASSRDRETYNEQFF. The CDR3 DNA is TGTGCCAGCAGCCGAGACAGGGAGACATACAATGAGCAGTTCTTC. V gene TRBV7-7 combines with J gene TRBJ2-1; 7 positions agree with TRBD1. Per germline, CDR1 SSHAT and CDR2 FNYEAQ (reference sequence). The V segment lost 5 bases and the J segment 4 bases; nucleotides outside the gene matches: 8. CDR3 length: 15 amino acids.

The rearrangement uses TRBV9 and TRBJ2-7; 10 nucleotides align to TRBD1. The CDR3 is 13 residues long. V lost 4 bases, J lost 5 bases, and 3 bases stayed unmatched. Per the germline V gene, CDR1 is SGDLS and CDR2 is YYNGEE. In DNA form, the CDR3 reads TGTGCCAGCAGCAGGGACAGGGGTAACGAGCAGTACTTC. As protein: CASSRDRGNEQYF. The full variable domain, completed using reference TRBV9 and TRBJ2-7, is DSGVTQTPKHLITATGQRVTLRCSPRSGDLSVYWYQQSLDQGLQFLIQYYNGEERAKGNILERFSAQQFPDLHSELNLSSLELGDSALYFCASSRDRGNEQYFGPGTRLTVT.

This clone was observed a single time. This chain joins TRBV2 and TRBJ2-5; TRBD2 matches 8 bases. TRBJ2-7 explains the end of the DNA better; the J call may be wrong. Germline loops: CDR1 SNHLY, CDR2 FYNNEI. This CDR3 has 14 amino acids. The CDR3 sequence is CASSQLAESYEQYF. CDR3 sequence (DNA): TGTGCCAGCAGTCAACTAGCGGAGTCCTACGAGCAGTACTTC.

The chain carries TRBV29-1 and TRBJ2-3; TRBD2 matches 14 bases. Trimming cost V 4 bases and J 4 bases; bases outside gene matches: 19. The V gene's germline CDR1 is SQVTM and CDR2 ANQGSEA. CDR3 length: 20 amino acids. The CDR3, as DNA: TGCAGCGTTGCCGGGACAGGGAGACGACTAGCGGGAGGGCTGGCAGATACGCAGTATTTT. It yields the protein CSVAGTGRRLAGGLADTQYF.

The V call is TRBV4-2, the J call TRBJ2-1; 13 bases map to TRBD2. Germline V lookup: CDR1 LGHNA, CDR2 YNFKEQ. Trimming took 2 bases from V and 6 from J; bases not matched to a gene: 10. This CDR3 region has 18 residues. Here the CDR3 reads CASSQRWETSGRANEQFF. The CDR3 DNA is TGTGCCAGCAGCCAACGGTGGGAAACTAGCGGGAGGGCCAATGAGCAGTTCTTC.

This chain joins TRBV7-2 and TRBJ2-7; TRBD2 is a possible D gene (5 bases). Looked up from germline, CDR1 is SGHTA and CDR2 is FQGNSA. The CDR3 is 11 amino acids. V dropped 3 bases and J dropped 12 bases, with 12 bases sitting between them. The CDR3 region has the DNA TGTGCCAGCAGCTTGGGCGGGCGCTCGTACTTC. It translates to CASSLGGRSYF.

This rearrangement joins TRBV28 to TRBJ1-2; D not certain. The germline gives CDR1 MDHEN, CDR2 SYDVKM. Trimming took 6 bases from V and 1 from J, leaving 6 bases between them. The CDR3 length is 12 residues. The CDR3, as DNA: TGTGCCAGCAGACAGAATAACTATGGCTACACCTTC. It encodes CASRQNNYGYTF.

DNA for the CDR3: TGTGCCATCAGTGACTTGAGCTTAGGAAACACCATATATTTT. The encoded protein is CAISDLSLGNTIYF. V gene TRBV10-3 combines with J gene TRBJ1-3; D gene unclear. CDR1 ENHRY and CDR2 SYGVKD come from the germline V gene. The CDR3 extends over 14 amino acids. Trimming removed 3 bases from V and 4 bases from J, with 10 bases in between.

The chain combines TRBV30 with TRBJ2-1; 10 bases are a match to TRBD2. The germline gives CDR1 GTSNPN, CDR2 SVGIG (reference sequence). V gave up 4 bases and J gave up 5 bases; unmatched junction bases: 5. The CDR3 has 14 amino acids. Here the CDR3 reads CAWTSGSGDNEQFF. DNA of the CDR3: TGTGCCTGGACTAGCGGGAGTGGCGACAATGAGCAGTTCTTC.

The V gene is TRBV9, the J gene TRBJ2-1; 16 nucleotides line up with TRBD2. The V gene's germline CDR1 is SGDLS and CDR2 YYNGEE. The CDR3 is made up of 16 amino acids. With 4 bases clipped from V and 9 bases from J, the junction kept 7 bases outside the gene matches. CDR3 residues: CASSNPGLAGGVEQFF. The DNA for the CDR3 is TGTGCCAGCAGCAACCCGGGACTAGCGGGGGGGGTTGAGCAGTTCTTC.

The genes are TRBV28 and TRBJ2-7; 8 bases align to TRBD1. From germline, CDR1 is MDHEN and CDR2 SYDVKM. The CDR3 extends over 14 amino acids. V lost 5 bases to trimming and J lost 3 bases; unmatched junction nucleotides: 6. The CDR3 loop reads CASSPLDRDYEQYF. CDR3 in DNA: TGTGCCAGCAGTCCCCTGGACAGGGACTACGAGCAGTACTTC.

CDR3 coding DNA: TGTGCCTGTACAGGGGTTGGGACTGAAGCTTTCTTT. Its translation: CACTGVGTEAFF. The chain joins TRBV30 to TRBJ1-1; 7 bases are a match to TRBD1. The CDR3 consists of 12 residues. Looked up from germline, CDR1 is GTSNPN and CDR2 is SVGIG (reference sequence). Unmatched junction bases numbered 6, after V lost 6 bases and J lost 5 bases.

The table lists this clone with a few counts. The CDR3 sequence: CASSVRLLYEQYF. The CDR3, as DNA: TGTGCCAGCAGTGTACGACTACTCTACGAGCAGTACTTC. This chain connects TRBV2 to TRBJ2-7, with D tentatively TRBD2 (5 bases). CDR1 is SNHLY, CDR2 FYNNEI, per germline. The CDR3 runs 13 residues. Deletions cut 4 bases from V and 3 bases from J, with 10 bases between. Full variable domain (rest looked up from reference TRBV2 and TRBJ2-7): EPEVTQTPSHQVTQMGQEVILRCVPISNHLYFYWYRQILGQKVEFLVSFYNNEISEKSEIFDDQFSVERPDGSNFTLKIRSTKLEDSAMYFCASSVRLLYEQYFGPGTRLTVT.

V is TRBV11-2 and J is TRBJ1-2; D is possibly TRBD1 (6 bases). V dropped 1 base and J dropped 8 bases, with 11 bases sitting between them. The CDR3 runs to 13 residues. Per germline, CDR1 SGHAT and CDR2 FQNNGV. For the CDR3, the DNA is TGTGCCAGCAGCTTAGGGGGGGGGCCAGGCTACACCTTC. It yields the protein CASSLGGGPGYTF.

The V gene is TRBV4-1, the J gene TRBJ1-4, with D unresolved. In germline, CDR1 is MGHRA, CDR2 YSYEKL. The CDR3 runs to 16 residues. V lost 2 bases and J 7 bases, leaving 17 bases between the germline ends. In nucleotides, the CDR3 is TGCGCCAGCAGCCAAAGGCAGCCTAGGGAGGGTGAAAAACTGTTTTTT. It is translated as CASSQRQPREGEKLFF.

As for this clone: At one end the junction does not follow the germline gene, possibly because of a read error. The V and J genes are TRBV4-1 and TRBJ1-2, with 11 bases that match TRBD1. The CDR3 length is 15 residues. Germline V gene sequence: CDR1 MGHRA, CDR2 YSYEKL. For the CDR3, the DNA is TGCACCAGCAGCCAGGGGACAGGGGGGCACTATGGCTACACCTTC. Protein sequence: CTSSQGTGGHYGYTF.